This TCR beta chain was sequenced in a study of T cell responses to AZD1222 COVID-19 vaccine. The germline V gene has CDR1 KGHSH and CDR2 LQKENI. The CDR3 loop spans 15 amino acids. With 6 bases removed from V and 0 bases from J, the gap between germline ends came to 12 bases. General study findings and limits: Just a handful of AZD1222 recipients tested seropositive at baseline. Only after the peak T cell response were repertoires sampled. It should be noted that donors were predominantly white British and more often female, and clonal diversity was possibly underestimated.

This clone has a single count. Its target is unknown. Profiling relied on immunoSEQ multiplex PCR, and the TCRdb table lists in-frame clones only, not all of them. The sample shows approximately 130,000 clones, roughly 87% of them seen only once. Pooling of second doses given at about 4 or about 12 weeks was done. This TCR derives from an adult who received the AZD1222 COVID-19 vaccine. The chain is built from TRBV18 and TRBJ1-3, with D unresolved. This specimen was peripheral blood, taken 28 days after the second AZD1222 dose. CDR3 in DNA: TGTGCCAGCTCCCCCCCGGTTGGCTCTGGAAACACCATATATTTT. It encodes CASSPPVGSGNTIYF.